This paragraph reports one TCR beta chain. Its antigen has not been determined. Base qualities are missing; no much larger clone stands one base away. CDR1 is given as LGHNT and CDR2 as FRNRAP, both from the germline V gene. The CDR3 holds 15 amino acids from the cysteine to the phenylalanine. The only DNA kept is the CDR3, 45 bases in frame from the first base. V lost 1 base and J lost 5 bases, and the count of bases not matched to a germline gene is 4. This entry is derived from a study of a mutant IDH1 vaccine in newly diagnosed glioma (dated by TCRdb to the early 2020s). A note on the overall study: Across visits V03 through V10, patients got a total of eight vaccinations, given in weeks 1, 3, 5, 7, 11, 15, 19 and 23. Vaccination began 4-6 weeks after radiotherapy alone, or alongside temozolomide cycles in the chemotherapy-containing groups. Of the approximately 30 treated patients, about 60% were male and approximately 38% were female, and the mean age was approximately 37 years. Before enrollment, patients had received standard therapy of radiotherapy alone, temozolomide alone, or radiochemotherapy with temozolomide; most received the combination. Peripheral blood was drawn at six visits: V03 (baseline), V05, V07, V10, V12 and V13. For exploratory analyses, some 24 treated patients had longitudinal TCRB deep sequencing done wherever samples were available. Points the paper makes about the study in general: Changes in the top peripheral T cell clonotypes picked up by TCRB sequencing did not appear to be linked to pseudoprogression. Across multiple MHC alleles, vaccine-induced immune responses were seen in around 93% of patients. The authors stated that sample limitations prevented analyses of patient blood samples from being reproduced. Selection of PBMC samples for TCRB deep sequencing was based on availability.

The library was built by means of the immunoSEQ multiplex PCR assay. Rearranged TCR beta chain sequences were amplified using the hsTCRB Kit according to the manufacturer's protocol. Sequencing of TCRB libraries was carried out on an Illumina MiSeq. Per the original workflow: The proprietary platform of the kit vendor was used for demultiplexing, trimming and gene mapping. TCRdb limited this immuneACCESS table to in-frame rearrangements with V and J called. A share of clones is missing; checked studies link under half to unresolved V genes, and the rest is unexplained. That table furnishes V, J and clone size, whereas the DNA furnished D and trimming. The sample records over 55,000 clones, approximately 86% of which are singletons. The ten largest account for approximately 2.8% of the sample. The sample's time point label, decoded: week 5, during vaccination. Each vaccine dose, consisting of 300 ug of a 20-mer mutant IDH1 peptide in Montanide, was administered subcutaneously with topical imiquimod. Donors had newly diagnosed WHO grade 3 or 4 IDH1-mutant astrocytomas with loss of nuclear ATRX. The samples were drawn from NOA16, a multicentre, single-arm, open-label phase I trial in Germany that tested a mutant IDH1 peptide vaccine in humans for the first time. Genomic DNA for TCRB sequencing was extracted from EDTA blood using the DNeasy Blood and Tissue Kit.

The starting material was PBMCs, obtained from a glioma patient whose treatment included an IDH1 peptide vaccine. The sequence is built from TRBV12-5 and TRBJ2-3; TRBD2 matches 9 bases in the middle. This TCR came from a woman in her late teens or twenties with glioma. Some clones in this sample may be carry-over from other donors' samples. The CDR3 is CASGLGRGGGDTQYF. Read as DNA, the sequence is TGTGCTAGTGGTTTGGGGCGGGGGGGTGGAGATACGCAGTATTTT.